These T cell receptor beta chains were read from a single sample in a study of T cells in pancreatic ductal adenocarcinoma. Method: immunoSEQ multiplex PCR; TCRdb's copy keeps in-frame clones and lacks some. The sample shows tens of thousands of clones, just over 90% of them seen only once. Sample: PBMCs. These receptors all stem from a human donor with pancreatic ductal adenocarcinoma. Each CDR3 is given with its conserved first and last residue. The order of the fields is clone size, D gene, V gene, J gene, CDR3 protein, CDR3 DNA. The D gene is left open where the match is weak. Rows give clone size only sometimes, using once, few, many, or a class for an expanded clone.

NA	NA	TRBV18	TRBJ1-4	CASSPRRTNEKLFF	TGTGCCAGCTCACCACGACGGACTAATGAAAAACTGTTTTTT
NA	TRBD2	TRBV2	TRBJ2-1	CASSGAASGLGEQFF	TGTGCCAGCAGTGGAGCGGCTAGCGGCTTAGGTGAGCAGTTCTTC
NA	TRBD2	TRBV5-6	TRBJ2-1	CASSLGLTGGRAAEQFF	TGTGCCAGCAGCTTGGGTCTCACTGGCGGGAGGGCCGCTGAGCAGTTCTTC
NA	TRBD1	TRBV7-9	TRBJ2-5	CASSLDHWTGGYWTQYF	TGTGCCAGCAGCTTGGATCACTGGACAGGTGGCTACTGGACCCAGTACTTC
NA	NA	TRBV11-3	TRBJ2-5	CASSDTGYGETQYF	TGTGCCAGCAGCGATACAGGGTACGGAGAGACCCAGTACTTC
NA	NA	TRBV6-5	TRBJ1-3	CASRRRPLEGNTIYF	TGTGCCAGCAGACGCCGACCGTTAGAGGGAAACACCATATATTTT
once	TRBD2	TRBV7-6	TRBJ2-2	CASSPGLANTGELFF	TGTGCCAGCAGCCCGGGACTAGCTAACACCGGGGAGCTGTTTTTT
NA	TRBD2	TRBV7-2	TRBJ2-1	CASSLAGVSYNEQFF	TGTGCCAGCAGTCTAGCGGGAGTTTCCTACAATGAGCAGTTCTTC
NA	NA	TRBV18	TRBJ1-1	CASSSLDRNTEAFF	TGTGCCAGCTCATCTCTTGACAGGAACACTGAAGCTTTCTTT
NA	NA	TRBV11-1	TRBJ2-1	CASIPPKDNEQFF	TGTGCCAGCATCCCTCCTAAGGACAATGAGCAGTTCTTC
NA	NA	TRBV27	TRBJ1-5	CASSPGDTSNQPQHF	TGTGCCAGCAGTCCAGGGGATACGAGCAATCAGCCCCAGCATTTT
NA	NA	TRBV7-9	TRBJ1-2	CASNPEQGDGYTF	TGTGCCAGCAACCCTGAACAGGGAGATGGCTACACCTTC
NA	NA	TRBV6-1	TRBJ2-3	CASRPGGEDTQYF	TGTGCCAGCAGGCCCGGCGGGGAAGATACGCAGTATTTT
NA	NA	TRBV19	TRBJ1-2	CASRQGDYGYTF	TGTGCCAGTAGACAGGGCGACTATGGCTACACCTTC
NA	NA	TRBV7-8	TRBJ2-5	CASHRGETQYF	TGTGCCAGCCACCGGGGTGAGACCCAGTACTTC
NA	NA	TRBV28	TRBJ1-2	CASSSGGQIGYTF	TGTGCCAGCAGTTCGGGGGGGCAGATTGGCTACACCTTC
NA	TRBD2	TRBV14	TRBJ2-5	CASSRRATSSGETQYF	TGTGCCAGCAGCCGGCGGGCGACTTCTAGCGGGGAGACCCAGTACTTC
NA	NA	TRBV20-1	TRBJ2-7	CSAREGYEQYF	TGCAGTGCTAGAGAGGGTTACGAGCAGTACTTC
NA	NA	TRBV7-7	TRBJ2-6	CASSAEDKCHSRANVLTF	TGTGCCAGCAGCGCAGAGGATAAGTGCCACAGTCGGGCCAACGTCCTGACTTTC
NA	NA	TRBV7-2	TRBJ1-3	CASSLRGASGNTIYF	TGTGCCAGCAGCTTAAGGGGAGCCTCTGGAAACACCATATATTTT
NA	NA	TRBV6-5	TRBJ1-1	CASSQDRSQGTEAFF	TGTGCCAGCAGTCAAGACAGATCCCAGGGCACTGAAGCTTTCTTT
NA	NA	TRBV30	TRBJ1-2	CAWSYRASNGYTF	TGTGCCTGGAGCTACAGGGCTTCGAATGGCTACACCTTC
NA	NA	TRBV6-4	TRBJ1-5	CASSVGRGFQPQHF	TGTGCCAGCAGTGTAGGGAGGGGGTTTCAGCCCCAGCATTTT
NA	NA	TRBV5-1	TRBJ2-2	CASSWGSYTGELFF	TGCGCCAGCAGTTGGGGGAGTTACACCGGGGAGCTGTTTTTT
NA	NA	TRBV7-9	TRBJ2-1	CASSSGWGYEQFF	TGTGCCAGCAGCTCAGGGTGGGGTTATGAGCAGTTCTTC
NA	NA	TRBV5-1	TRBJ2-7	CASSSASVTYEQYF	TGCGCCAGCAGCTCAGCATCGGTTACCTACGAGCAGTACTTC
once	TRBD2	TRBV28	TRBJ2-1	CASTSFLAGGYNEQFF	TGTGCCAGCACCTCCTTCCTGGCGGGGGGATACAATGAGCAGTTCTTC
NA	TRBD2	TRBV27	TRBJ2-7	CASRHLAGDRAYEQYF	TGTGCCAGCAGACATCTAGCGGGAGATCGAGCTTACGAGCAGTACTTC
once	NA	TRBV19	TRBJ2-5	CASSSQGSQETQYF	TGTGCCAGTAGTAGTCAGGGGAGCCAAGAGACCCAGTACTTC
NA	NA	TRBV29-1	TRBJ2-3	CSVAVSYTDTQYF	TGCAGCGTTGCTGTATCTTACACAGATACGCAGTATTTT
NA	TRBD1	TRBV5-1	TRBJ2-3	CASSATPDRESTDTQYF	TGCGCCAGCAGCGCGACTCCCGACAGGGAAAGCACAGATACGCAGTATTTT
NA	NA	TRBV21-1	TRBJ2-3	CASGRARGSTSTDTQYF	TGTGCCAGCGGGAGGGCCCGGGGCTCCACTAGCACAGATACGCAGTATTTT
NA	NA	TRBV5-1	TRBJ2-1	CASSTQGGVYNEQFF	TGCGCCAGCAGCACCCAGGGGGGAGTCTACAATGAGCAGTTCTTC
NA	NA	TRBV14	TRBJ2-7	CASSLNYEQYF	TGTGCCAGCAGCCTTAACTACGAGCAGTACTTC
NA	TRBD1	TRBV6-5	TRBJ2-7	CASSYGDRGYEQYF	TGTGCCAGCAGTTACGGGGACAGGGGCTACGAGCAGTACTTC
NA	TRBD2	TRBV7-2	TRBJ2-1	CASCRDYQNNEQFF	TGTGCCAGCTGCCGGGACTACCAAAACAATGAGCAGTTCTTC
NA	TRBD1	TRBV29-1	TRBJ2-1	CSVTPGQVDYNEQFF	TGCAGCGTTACTCCGGGACAGGTTGACTACAATGAGCAGTTCTTC
NA	NA	TRBV15	TRBJ2-1	CATSRGNEQFF	TGTGCCACCAGCAGGGGGAATGAGCAGTTCTTC
NA	NA	TRBV6-1	TRBJ1-3	CASSENPGAGGNTIYF	TGTGCCAGCAGTGAAAATCCGGGGGCTGGTGGAAACACCATATATTTT
once	NA	TRBV5-1	TRBJ2-1	CASSLGRAYNEQFF	TGCGCCAGCAGCTTGGGTCGAGCCTACAATGAGCAGTTCTTC
NA	TRBD1	TRBV2	TRBJ1-4	CASTGRQGNEKLFF	TGTGCCAGCACAGGGAGACAGGGGAATGAAAAACTGTTTTTT
NA	TRBD2	TRBV6-1	TRBJ2-1	CASSPPGGRANEQFF	TGTGCCAGCAGTCCCCCGGGCGGGAGGGCTAATGAGCAGTTCTTC
NA	NA	TRBV28	TRBJ2-7	CASSLGYEQYF	TGTGCCAGCAGTTTAGGGTACGAGCAGTACTTC
NA	TRBD2	TRBV7-9	TRBJ2-7	CASSLRGAVSGSDYEQYF	TGTGCCAGCAGCTTAAGGGGAGCGGTTAGCGGGAGTGACTACGAGCAGTACTTC
NA	NA	TRBV4-2	TRBJ1-2	CASSQDWRGGYGYTF	TGTGCCAGCAGCCAAGATTGGCGGGGAGGCTATGGCTACACCTTC
NA	TRBD2	TRBV9	TRBJ2-2	CASSVDPSGRVDTGELFF	TGTGCCAGCAGCGTAGATCCTAGCGGGAGAGTTGACACCGGGGAGCTGTTTTTT
once	NA	TRBV18	TRBJ1-4	CASSPRGRELFF	TGTGCCAGCTCACCGAGGGGAAGGGAACTGTTTTTT
NA	TRBD2	TRBV18	TRBJ2-7	CASSPQSLAGDLYEQYF	TGTGCCAGCTCACCACAGTCACTAGCGGGGGACCTATACGAGCAGTACTTC
NA	TRBD2	TRBV5-4	TRBJ2-3	CASSPGTSGRARDTQYF	TGTGCCAGCAGTCCCGGGACTAGCGGGAGGGCGCGGGATACGCAGTATTTT
NA	NA	TRBV7-2	TRBJ2-5	CASSLGRRGETQYF	TGTGCCAGCAGCTTAGGGAGGAGAGGAGAGACCCAGTACTTC
NA	NA	TRBV7-2	TRBJ2-7	CASSLGFAERVEYF	TGTGCCAGCAGCTTAGGTTTCGCGGAGCGGGTAGAGTACTTC
NA	NA	TRBV6-5	TRBJ1-1	CASSYGTEAFF	TGTGCCAGCAGTTACGGCACTGAAGCTTTCTTT
NA	NA	TRBV7-9	TRBJ2-3	CASSFGRKVSTDTQYF	TGTGCCAGCAGCTTTGGCAGAAAAGTAAGCACAGATACGCAGTATTTT
NA	TRBD2	TRBV18	TRBJ2-3	CASSPGTSVSTDTQYF	TGTGCCAGCTCACCAGGGACTAGCGTTTCCACAGATACGCAGTATTTT
NA	TRBD1	TRBV18	TRBJ1-4	CASSLGQGRSEKLFF	TGTGCCAGCTCACTCGGACAGGGCCGGAGCGAAAAACTGTTTTTT